What follows is one T cell receptor (beta chain) and its context. Its specificity is unknown. The sample is drawn from a study of cytotoxic CD8 clonotypes in ibrutinib-treated CLL. Study conclusions and caveats: Clonality went up at ibrutinib response and then declined back toward baseline at progression.

The CDR3 totals 16 residues. Germline V lookup: CDR1 SGHRS, CDR2 YFSETQ. The V gene end was trimmed by 0 bases and the J gene end by 2 bases; junction bases not matched to a gene: 7. The method was immunoSEQ multiplex PCR; TCRdb's version includes in-frame clones alone and lacks a portion of them. The sample lists about 160,000 clones; around nine tenths were seen once. V is TRBV5-1 and J is TRBJ2-5; TRBD1 agrees at 7 bases. This TCR came from a human donor with chronic lymphocytic leukemia. The material sequenced was PBMCs, taken at disease progression, from a patient treated with ibrutinib. CDR3 sequence: CASSLARGRGQETQYF. The DNA for the CDR3 is TGCGCCAGCAGCTTGGCTCGGGGCAGGGGGCAAGAGACCCAGTACTTC.